These 22 T cell receptor beta chains share one sample of origin, sequenced in a study of breast tumors, draining lymph nodes, adjacent tissues. Using its own MiXCR run on the multiplex PCR reads, TCRdb lists one record per CDR3 protein. The sample carries about 230,000 distinct CDR3 sequences, approximately 30% recorded once. The lymph nodes were axillary draining lymph nodes from breast cancer patients. The sample was axillary lymph node tissue. The origin of the receptors is a female donor with breast cancer. Some clones in this sample may be carry-over from other donors' samples.

For this clonotype: This clone may be a read error of a much larger clone one base away. V is TRBV6-6 and J is TRBJ2-1, with 8 bases lining up with TRBD2. The CDR3 length is 15 residues. The ends lost 6 bases at V and 9 bases at J; junction bases unmatched: 13. Looked up from germline, CDR1 is MNHNY and CDR2 is SVGAGI (reference sequence). The CDR3 protein is CASRPWREVGGEQFF. The CDR3, as DNA: TGTGCCAGCAGACCATGGCGGGAGGTCGGAGGTGAGCAGTTCTTC.

This clonotype was counted many times. The chain recombines TRBV28 with TRBJ1-4, with TRBD1 matching over 9 bases. Germline CDR1 MDHEN, CDR2 SYDVKM. The CDR3 runs 14 residues. V was pared by 5 bases and J by 6 bases, with 4 bases of the junction left unmatched. CDR3: CASSGDRVDEKLFF. CDR3 bases: TGTGCCAGCAGTGGGGACAGGGTTGATGAAAAACTGTTTTTT.

There are many counts of this clonotype. The chain uses TRBV7-9 and TRBJ2-1; unclear D gene. This CDR3 has 14 amino acids. Germline V lookup: CDR1 SEHNR, CDR2 FQNEAQ (reference sequence). V was clipped by 6 bases and J by 0 bases, with 9 bases between them. CDR3 coding DNA: TGTGCCAGCAGGTCCTTTAGCTCCTACAATGAGCAGTTCTTC. Its translation is CASRSFSSYNEQFF.

The CDR3 spells CATSDRGQGLVETQYF. DNA of the CDR3: TGTGCCACCAGTGACCGGGGACAGGGTCTAGTTGAGACCCAGTACTTC. V usage is TRBV24-1 and J usage is TRBJ2-5, with 9 bases fitting TRBD1. The CDR3 runs to 16 residues. Per germline, CDR1 KGHDR and CDR2 SFDVKD. V was pared by 4 bases and J by 5 bases, with 10 bases of the junction left unmatched.

This clonotype has at least ten counts. This sequence joins TRBV6-5 and TRBJ2-7; the match to TRBD2 covers 9 bases. V lost 0 bases, J lost 2 bases, and 5 bases stayed unmatched. CDR3 size: 16 residues. The germline V gene has CDR1 MNHEY and CDR2 SVGAGI. CDR3 loop: CASSYSFSGGTYEQYF. The CDR3 DNA reads as TGTGCCAGCAGTTACTCGTTTAGCGGGGGTACCTACGAGCAGTACTTC.

The CDR3 reads CASRSYRDQETQHF. DNA of the CDR3: TGTGCCAGCAGGTCCTACAGGGACCAAGAGACCCAGCATTTT. The rearrangement links TRBV28 to TRBJ1-5; tentative D call: TRBD1 (6 bases). The CDR3 consists of 14 residues. From germline, CDR1 is MDHEN and CDR2 SYDVKM. V dropped 6 bases and J dropped 11 bases, with 20 bases sitting between them.

This clonotype has a count of ten or more. V is TRBV5-1 and J is TRBJ2-7, with unresolved D. The CDR3 totals 14 residues. V lost 0 bases, J lost 5 bases, and 12 bases lay in between. CDR1 and CDR2 (germline): SGHRS, YFSETQ. CDR3 sequence reads: CASSLEWRHDEQYF. The DNA of the CDR3 is TGCGCCAGCAGCTTGGAATGGAGACATGACGAGCAGTACTTC.

The chain combines TRBV5-1 with TRBJ1-4, with D perhaps matching TRBD1 (6 bases). V lost 4 bases and J 2 bases, leaving 12 bases between the germline ends. This CDR3 is 15 amino acids long. Germline-derived CDR1 and CDR2 are SGHRS and YFSETQ. CDR3 protein: CASSTGTRTNEKLFF. The DNA of the CDR3 is TGCGCCAGCAGCACCGGGACAAGGACTAATGAAAAACTGTTTTTT. Filled out from reference TRBV5-1 and TRBJ1-4, the complete variable domain reads KAGVTQTPRYLIKTRGQQVTLSCSPISGHRSVSWYQQTPGQGLQFLFEYFSETQRNKGNFPGRFSGRQFSNSRSEMNVSTLELGDSALYLCASSTGTRTNEKLFFGSGTQLSVL.

This clonotype occurred a few times. V is TRBV11-1 and J is TRBJ1-1, with D uncertain. Trimming took 3 bases from V and 3 from J, leaving 8 bases between them. The germline V gene encodes CDR1 SGHAT and CDR2 FQDESV (reference sequence). This CDR3 contains 13 residues. The CDR3 here is CASSLGDYTEAFF. Written as DNA, the CDR3 is TGTGCCAGCAGCTTGGGAGATTACACTGAAGCTTTCTTT.

This clonotype was detected ten times or more. V gene TRBV20-1 combines with J gene TRBJ2-5, with D tentatively TRBD2 (5 bases). Germline CDR1 reads DFQATT; CDR2 reads SNEGSKA (reference sequence). The CDR3 contains 15 residues. V was pared by 3 bases and J by 2 bases, with 16 bases between. The CDR3: CSASAPRGSQETQYF. The CDR3 nucleotides are TGCAGTGCTAGTGCGCCTAGAGGGTCTCAAGAGACCCAGTACTTC.

As for this clonotype: Since a much larger clone is just one base distant, this may be a read error. In nucleotides, the CDR3 is TGCAGTGCTAAAGGGCTAGCGGGATACAATGAGCAGTTCTTC. This sequence encodes CSAKGLAGYNEQFF. The V call is TRBV20-1, the J call TRBJ2-1, with 9 bases aligning to TRBD2. Germline CDR1 is DFQATT and CDR2 is SNEGSKA (reference sequence). The CDR3 runs 14 residues. Losses at the gene ends were 4 bases for V and 4 bases for J; bases not matched to a gene: 5.

This clonotype appeared many times. The V gene is TRBV6-5, the J gene TRBJ2-7; TRBD1 is a possible D gene (5 bases). V was cut by 2 bases and J by 6 bases, with 14 bases left in between. CDR1 and CDR2 (germline): MNHEY, SVGAGI. The CDR3 length is 14 residues. The CDR3 sequence: CASSYGGRVSEQYF. As DNA, the CDR3 is TGTGCCAGCAGTTACGGTGGCAGGGTGAGCGAGCAGTACTTC.

As regards this clonotype: Germline is not matched at one junction end, which may reflect a read error. J is TRBJ2-6 and V is TRBV9; D possibly corresponds to TRBD1 (6 bases). CDR3 length: 17 residues. The germline CDR1 and CDR2 sequences are SGDLS and YYNGEE. The CDR3 coding sequence is TGTGCCAGCAGCGTCGACAGGCTATGGGAAGGGGCCACCGTCCTGACTTTC. This codes for CASSVDRLWEGATVLTF. Supplemented by reference TRBV9 and TRBJ2-6, the full variable domain reads DSGVTQTPKHLITATGQRVTLRCSPRSGDLSVYWYQQSLDQGLQFLIQYYNGEERAKGNILERFSAQQFPDLHSELNLSSLELGDSALYFCASSVDRLWEGATVLTFGAGSRLTVL.

The chain recombines TRBV2 with TRBJ1-1; D call uncertain. V shed 6 bases and J shed 1 base, with 12 bases lying between them. The length of the CDR3 is 14 residues. Germline CDR1 and CDR2: SNHLY and FYNNEI. The DNA for the CDR3 is TGTGCCAGCAGCGGTCCCCAGGAGAACACTGAAGCTTTCTTT. This translates into CASSGPQENTEAFF.

Worth noting for this clonotype: This may stem from a read error, because a much larger clone lies one nucleotide away. The chain employs TRBV6-2 or TRBV6-3 and TRBJ1-2, with 7 nucleotides matching TRBD1. Germline-derived CDR1 and CDR2 are MNHEY and SVGEGT. The CDR3 contains 14 residues. CDR3 DNA sequence: TGTGCCGGCAGAGACTCGGGACAGTCCTATGGCTACACCTTC. Translated, it gives CAGRDSGQSYGYTF.

This sequence joins TRBV7-3 and TRBJ2-1, with 14 positions matching TRBD2. The V segment lost 5 bases and the J segment 7 bases; nucleotides outside the gene matches: 7. Germline CDR1 and CDR2: SGHTA and FQGTGA. This CDR3 region has 16 residues. This CDR3 reads CASSDGTSGSQNEQFF. The DNA of the CDR3 is TGTGCCAGCAGCGATGGGACTAGCGGGAGTCAAAATGAGCAGTTCTTC.

As for this clonotype: Mismatch with germline at one junction end may stem from a read error. The chain links TRBV12-3 or TRBV12-4 to TRBJ2-2, with 8 bases matching TRBD2. This CDR3 is 16 amino acids long. DNA for the CDR3: TGTGCCAGCAGTTCCAGCGGGAGTATTGGTACCGGGGAGCTGGTTTTT. As protein: CASSSSGSIGTGELVF.

The chain couples TRBV12-3 or TRBV12-4 to TRBJ2-7; TRBD1 agrees at 9 bases. This CDR3 has 15 residues. After removal of 3 bases from V and 5 bases from J, the junction contained 8 bases not matched to a gene. CDR3 in DNA: TGTGCCAGCAGTTTCATCGGACAGGGGACCCACGAGCAGTACTTC. Residues: CASSFIGQGTHEQYF.

This clonotype has ten or more counts. The CDR3 DNA reads as TGCAGTGCTACACAGGGAGGGTATAGCAATCAGCCCCAGCATTTT. Protein: CSATQGGYSNQPQHF. This rearrangement joins TRBV20-1 to TRBJ1-5; a possible D gene is TRBD1 (6 bases). The V end lost 4 bases, the J end lost 0 bases, and 13 bases lay between the germline ends. This CDR3 region has 15 residues. Germline loops: CDR1 DFQATT, CDR2 SNEGSKA (reference sequence).

The chain joins TRBV7-2 to TRBJ1-4; weak D call: TRBD1 (5 bases). Trimming shortened V by 2 bases and J by 5 bases, and 9 bases separated the two germline ends. The CDR3 contains 14 residues. Looked up from germline, CDR1 is SGHTA and CDR2 is FQGNSA. The CDR3 here is CASSLMGRNEKLFF. CDR3 in DNA: TGTGCCAGCAGCTTAATGGGGCGGAATGAAAAACTGTTTTTT. Full variable domain (outside the CDR3, taken from reference TRBV7-2 and TRBJ1-4): GAGVSQSPSNKVTEKGKDVELRCDPISGHTALYWYRQSLGQGLEFLIYFQGNSAPDKSGLPSDRFSAERTGGSVSTLTIQRTQQEDSAVYLCASSLMGRNEKLFFGSGTQLSVL.

This clonotype came up many times. The chain carries TRBV2 and TRBJ2-5; D is uncertain. This CDR3 spans 12 amino acids. V lost 3 bases and J lost 4, with 6 bases in between. Germline assignment: CDR1 SNHLY and CDR2 FYNNEI. DNA for the CDR3: TGTGCCAGCAGTGACACGGGAGAGACCCAGTACTTC. This translates into CASSDTGETQYF.

The chain joins TRBV9 to TRBJ2-1; TRBD2 is a possible D gene (7 bases). Looked up from germline, CDR1 is SGDLS and CDR2 is YYNGEE. CDR3 size: 15 residues. Trimming took 0 bases from V and 6 from J, leaving 13 bases between them. The DNA for the CDR3 is TGTGCCAGCAGCGTAGCCAGGGGAGGGGGCAATGAGCAGTTCTTC. This translates into CASSVARGGGNEQFF.